This note documents a single T cell receptor beta chain sequence. Antigen specificity is unknown. These data come from a study of T cell responses to AZD1222 COVID-19 vaccine. V was pared by 3 bases and J by 6 bases, with 14 bases between. This CDR3 is built from 14 residues. From germline, CDR1 is LGHDT and CDR2 YNNKEL (reference sequence). TCRdb keeps only in-frame clones here, not all; method: immunoSEQ multiplex PCR. The repertoire holds 150,000 to 250,000 clones, with approximately 89% as singletons. The study pooled second doses at about 4 or about 12 weeks. Overall study results and limits: Repertoires were obtained solely post-peak T cell response. As reported, nearly half of all spike-specific TCRs target variant regions that are unmutated.

Source: peripheral blood, taken 28 days after the second AZD1222 dose. This rearrangement joins TRBV3-1 (or the pseudogene TRBV3-2) to TRBJ1-1; D might be TRBD1 (5 bases). This receptor was identified in an adult who received the AZD1222 COVID-19 vaccine. For the CDR3, the DNA is TGTGCCAGCAGCCAGAGGGGCGGAAACGCTGAAGCTTTCTTT. This sequence encodes CASSQRGGNAEAFF.